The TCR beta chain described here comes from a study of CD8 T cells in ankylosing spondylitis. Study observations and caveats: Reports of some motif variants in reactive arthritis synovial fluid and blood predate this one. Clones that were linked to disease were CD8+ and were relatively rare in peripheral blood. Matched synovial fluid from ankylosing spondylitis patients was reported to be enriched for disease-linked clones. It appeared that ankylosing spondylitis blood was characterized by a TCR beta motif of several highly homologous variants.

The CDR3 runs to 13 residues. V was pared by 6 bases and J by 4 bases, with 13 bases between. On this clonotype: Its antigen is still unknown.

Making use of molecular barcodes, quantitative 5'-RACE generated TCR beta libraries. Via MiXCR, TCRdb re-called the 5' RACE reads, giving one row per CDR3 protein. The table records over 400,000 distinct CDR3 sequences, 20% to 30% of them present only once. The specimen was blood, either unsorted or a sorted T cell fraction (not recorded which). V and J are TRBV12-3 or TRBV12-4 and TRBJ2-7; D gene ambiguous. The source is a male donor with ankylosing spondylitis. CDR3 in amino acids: CASRSPDEYEQYV. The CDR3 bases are TGTGCCAGCAGAAGCCCGGACGAGTACGAGCAGTACGTC.